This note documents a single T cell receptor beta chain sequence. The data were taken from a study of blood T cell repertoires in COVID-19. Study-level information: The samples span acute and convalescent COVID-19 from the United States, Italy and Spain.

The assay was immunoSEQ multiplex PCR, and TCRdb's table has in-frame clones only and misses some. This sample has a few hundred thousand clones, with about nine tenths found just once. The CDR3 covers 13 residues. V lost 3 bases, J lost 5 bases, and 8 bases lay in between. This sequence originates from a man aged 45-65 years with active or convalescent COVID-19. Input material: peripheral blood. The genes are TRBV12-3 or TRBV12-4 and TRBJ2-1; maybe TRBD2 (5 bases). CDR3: CASSFWRDNEQFF. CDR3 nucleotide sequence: TGTGCCAGCAGTTTTTGGCGGGACAATGAGCAGTTCTTC.